The next 20 T cell receptor beta chains were all read from a single sample in a study of T cells in Graves' hyperthyroidism and ophthalmopathy. Amplification yielded TCR beta CDR3 regions, with RNA transcripts as the source. Researchers ran a first-round RT-PCR on the TCR CDR3 using the HTBI primer set. Using its own MiXCR run on the multiplex PCR reads, TCRdb lists one record per CDR3 protein. Altogether 500,000 to 550,000 distinct CDR3 sequences are present, less than 25% being singletons, with the ten largest covering 26%. Sequencing used blood. Source of these receptors: a man aged 18 to 35 with Graves' hyperthyroidism.

DNA of the CDR3: TGCAGTGCTAGGGATCCGGGACACAGCTACAATGAGCAGTTCTTC. Translating it yields CSARDPGHSYNEQFF. The rearrangement uses TRBV20-1 and TRBJ2-1; tentatively, D is TRBD1 (6 bases). The V gene lost 3 bases and the J gene lost 3 bases, with 15 bases spanning the gap. The CDR3 runs 15 residues. Germline lookup yields CDR1 DFQATT and CDR2 SNEGSKA (reference sequence).

This clonotype was detected a few times. The rearrangement joins TRBV3-1 to TRBJ1-3; D gene uncertain. The germline V gene has CDR1 LGHDT and CDR2 YNNKEL (reference sequence). With 4 bases removed from V and 2 bases from J, the gap between germline ends came to 12 bases. The CDR3 contains 15 residues. CDR3 nucleotide sequence: TGTGCCAGCAGCCCCACGGGCCGGCCTGGAAACACCATATATTTT. It translates to CASSPTGRPGNTIYF.

This clonotype was counted ten times or more. The V gene is TRBV11-2, the J gene TRBJ2-2; D not certain. The germline V gene has CDR1 SGHAT and CDR2 FQNNGV. The CDR3 length is 15 residues. The V gene lost 3 bases and the J gene lost 0 bases, with 8 bases spanning the gap. CDR3 sequence: CASSLMGANTGELFF. Written as DNA, the CDR3 is TGTGCCAGCAGCTTGATGGGTGCGAACACCGGGGAGCTGTTTTTT.

This clonotype was observed many times. The chain has TRBV2 and TRBJ2-5; a possible D gene is TRBD1 (6 bases). Germline-derived CDR1 and CDR2 are SNHLY and FYNNEI. This CDR3 is built from 15 residues. The germline V and J ends were trimmed by 2 bases and 0 bases, with 10 bases remaining between them. CDR3 sequence (DNA): TGTGCCAGCAGTGAAACAGGGCTCTACCAAGAGACCCAGTACTTC. The encoded protein is CASSETGLYQETQYF.

A word on this clonotype: This may stem from a read error, because a much larger clone lies one nucleotide away. This chain uses TRBV10-3 with TRBJ1-5; D remains ambiguous. Trimming removed 8 bases at V and 0 bases at J, with 14 bases between. The CDR3 has 15 residues. The germline CDR1 and CDR2 sequences are ENHRY and SYGVKD. CDR3 amino acids: CAISWAKSSNQPQHF. The CDR3 nucleotides read TGTGCCATCTCCTGGGCAAAAAGTAGCAATCAGCCCCAGCATTTT.

This clonotype was seen at least ten times. This chain uses TRBV6-1 with TRBJ2-5, with unresolved D. Per the germline V gene, CDR1 is MNHNS and CDR2 is SASEGT. This CDR3 is built from 13 residues. V lost 4 bases and J lost 7, with 13 bases in between. CDR3 bases: TGTGCCAGCAGTGGGAGCGATCTCGGGACCCAGTACTTC. As protein: CASSGSDLGTQYF.

This clonotype has ten or more counts. A much larger clone sits a single nucleotide away, making a read error possible. V gene TRBV7-6 combines with J gene TRBJ2-5; the D gene is possibly TRBD1 (6 bases). Trimming removed 5 bases from V and 2 bases from J, with 12 bases in between. Germline CDR1 SGHVS, CDR2 FNYEAQ. The CDR3 has 14 residues. This CDR3 is CASSNRGTQETQYF. The CDR3 region has the DNA TGTGCCAGCAGCAACCGAGGGACACAAGAGACCCAGTACTTC.

The chain employs TRBV20-1 and TRBJ2-7; TRBD2 might be the D (6 bases). Deletions cut 0 bases from V and 2 bases from J, with 17 bases between. There are 16 residues in the CDR3. Germline CDR1 DFQATT, CDR2 SNEGSKA (reference sequence). Written as DNA, the CDR3 is TGCAGTGCTAGAGATTGGGTAGCGGCCCACCCCTACGAGCAGTACTTC. Translating it yields CSARDWVAAHPYEQYF.

J is TRBJ2-7 and V is TRBV7-6; 14 bases are shared with TRBD2. J gave up 1 base and V 2 bases, and 7 bases lay outside the gene matches. Germline values: CDR1 SGHVS, CDR2 FNYEAQ. The CDR3 is 18 amino acids. The CDR3 here is CASSLPNGTSGGSYEQYF. CDR3 sequence (DNA): TGTGCCAGCAGCTTACCCAACGGGACTAGCGGGGGTTCCTACGAGCAGTACTTC. The full variable domain, rest sourced from reference TRBV7-6 and TRBJ2-7, is GAGVSQSPRYKVTKRGQDVALRCDPISGHVSLYWYRQALGQGPEFLTYFNYEAQQDKSGLPNDRFSAERPEGSISTLTIQRTEQRDSAMYRCASSLPNGTSGGSYEQYFGPGTRLTVT.

This clonotype was seen at least ten times. The chain joins TRBV6-1 to TRBJ1-3, with 7 bases matching TRBD1. CDR1 MNHNS and CDR2 SASEGT come from the germline V gene. There are 14 residues in the CDR3. V was pared by 0 bases and J by 6 bases, with 2 bases of the junction left unmatched. The CDR3 reads CASSEAGGENTIYF. The CDR3 nucleotides read TGTGCCAGCAGTGAAGCAGGGGGCGAAAACACCATATATTTT.

This clonotype has at least ten counts. Compared with germline, one end of the junction differs, possibly owing to a read error. This rearrangement joins TRBV15 to TRBJ2-5; D is undetermined. The CDR3 is made up of 17 amino acids. Germline CDR1 LNHNV, CDR2 YYDKDF (reference sequence). The CDR3 nucleotides are TGTGCCGCCAGCAGAGACCCCTCCAAAACGTACCAAGAGACCCAGTACTTC. This translates into CAASRDPSKTYQETQYF.

This clonotype appeared a few times. This chain connects TRBV28 to TRBJ1-3; 7 positions agree with TRBD1. This CDR3 spans 13 amino acids. Germline CDR1 MDHEN, CDR2 SYDVKM. The junction had 5 bases not matched to a gene; V was cut back by 7 bases and J by 5 bases. The CDR3 reads CASINRGRNTIYF. CDR3 sequence (DNA): TGTGCCAGCATTAACAGGGGCCGAAACACCATATATTTT.

This clonotype was detected a few times. A much larger clone is a single base away; this may be a read error. The chain combines TRBV30 with TRBJ1-1, with 8 bases lining up with TRBD1. There are 13 residues in the CDR3. The germline CDR1 and CDR2 sequences are GTSNPN and SVGIG (reference sequence). The junction had 6 bases not matched to a gene; V was cut back by 5 bases and J by 4 bases. The CDR3 spells CAWGQGGSTEAFF. As DNA, the CDR3 is TGTGCCTGGGGACAGGGTGGGAGCACTGAAGCTTTCTTT.

The chain joins TRBV10-3 to TRBJ1-2; D ambiguous. V was clipped by 3 bases and J by 3 bases, with 20 bases between them. The CDR3 totals 17 residues. Germline V gene data show CDR1 as ENHRY and CDR2 as SYGVKD. The CDR3 DNA reads TGTGCCATCAGTGAAGGAACCAAAGAATTGCTATACTATGGCTACACCTTC. This gives the protein CAISEGTKELLYYGYTF.

This clonotype was observed a single time. DNA for the CDR3: TGCGCCAGCAGCCAAGTGTTTCTGGAGGGGACTGAAGCTTTCTTT. The encoded protein is CASSQVFLEGTEAFF. This chain links TRBV4-1 with TRBJ1-1; the D gene is possibly TRBD1 (5 bases). The germline V and J ends were trimmed by 1 base and 5 bases, with 14 bases remaining between them. Looked up from germline, CDR1 is MGHRA and CDR2 is YSYEKL. The CDR3 has 15 residues.

This clonotype was found many times. J is TRBJ1-3 and V is TRBV4-1; TRBD1 matches at 7 bases. The CDR3 runs to 16 residues. The germline V gene has CDR1 MGHRA and CDR2 YSYEKL. J gave up 2 bases and V 0 bases, and 4 bases lay outside the gene matches. The CDR3 nucleotides are TGCGCCAGCAGCCAAGAAGAGGGGGCGGCTGGAAACACCATATATTTT. It codes for CASSQEEGAAGNTIYF.

This clonotype was detected only a few times. V and J are TRBV30 and TRBJ1-2; D is ambiguous. The CDR3 totals 12 residues. Germline V gene lookup returns CDR1 GTSNPN and CDR2 SVGIG (reference sequence). V was trimmed by 2 bases and J by 5 bases, leaving 9 bases between them. The CDR3 loop reads CAWSNGDYGYTF. For the CDR3, the DNA is TGTGCCTGGAGTAACGGGGATTATGGCTACACCTTC.

The chain combines TRBV28 with TRBJ2-2, with 8 positions matching TRBD2. CDR3 length: 14 amino acids. Germline values: CDR1 MDHEN, CDR2 SYDVKM. The V and J ends lost 7 bases and 1 base, in that order; junction bases with no gene match: 2. The CDR3 spells CASIRGGNTGELFF. DNA of the CDR3: TGTGCCAGCATCCGGGGGGGGAACACCGGGGAGCTGTTTTTT.

For this clonotype: This may arise from a read error, as a much more abundant clone is one base away. The chain joins TRBV28 to TRBJ2-7; D is undetermined. Looked up from germline, CDR1 is MDHEN and CDR2 is SYDVKM. This CDR3 has 15 residues. Trimming removed 8 bases at V and 5 bases at J, with 22 bases between. CDR3 DNA: TGTGCCAGCTCCCTTATTATGGCCACAGTCAACGAGCAGTACGTC. This encodes CASSLIMATVNEQYV.

This clonotype has at least ten counts. The genes are TRBV28 and TRBJ2-5; the match to TRBD2 covers 7 bases. The CDR3 covers 15 residues. Germline V gene sequence: CDR1 MDHEN, CDR2 SYDVKM. V trimming: 6 bases; J trimming: 3 bases; junction bases outside the gene matches: 10. CDR3 region: CASSHMTSYKETQYF. CDR3 nucleotide sequence: TGTGCCAGCAGCCACATGACTAGCTACAAAGAGACCCAGTACTTC.